This T cell receptor (beta chain) was captured in a study of follicular helper T cells after annual influenza vaccination. Overall study results and limits: Change in circulating plasmablasts correlated with ICOS+CD38+ cTfh clonality change. Each annual vaccination recalled recurring oligoclonal ICOS+CD38+ cTfh clonotypes.

TCRB sequencing was done at Survey resolution level. Method: immunoSEQ multiplex PCR; TCRdb's copy keeps in-frame clones and lacks some. The table lists more than 4,000 clones, approximately 83% of them singletons. This clone showed up just once. The antigen is not known. Trimming left V 2 bases short and J 3 bases short, with 14 bases between. The CDR3 runs 15 residues. Germline-derived CDR1 and CDR2 are MNHEY and SVGAGI. Time point denoted: 2015-2016 season, 7 days after influenza vaccination. This sequence joins TRBV6-5 and TRBJ2-7, with D possibly being TRBD2 (6 bases). Here the sequenced sample was CXCR5+ CD38- circulating T follicular helper cells from blood, taken 7 days after influenza vaccination. The subset here: circulating Tfh, non-naive CD4+CXCR5+PD-1+ (ICOS+CD38+ or ICOS-CD38-). This sequence originates from an adult who received the influenza vaccine. In DNA form, the CDR3 reads TGTGCCAGCAGTTACCGGGACGGAGGGTTCTACGAGCAGTACTTC. Protein: CASSYRDGGFYEQYF.